These T cell receptor beta chains were read from a single sample in a study of cytomegalovirus exposure and HLA in healthy donors. TCRdb keeps only in-frame clones here, not all; method: immunoSEQ multiplex PCR. The sample includes tens of thousands of clones, 68% seen only once; the top ten take around 17%. The sample was PBMCs. The receptors stem from a middle-aged man in good health and CMV-seropositive. The CDR3 runs from the conserved cysteine through the conserved F or W. The order of the fields is J gene, V gene, clone size, D gene, CDR3 DNA, CDR3 protein. The D gene is left open where the match is weak. Clone size is given for some rows only: seen once, a few or many times, or a class if the clone is expanded.

J gene: TRBJ2-7
V gene: TRBV19
clone size: NA
D gene: TRBD2
CDR3 DNA: TGTGCCAGTAGTAAGACTAGCGGGGGGACAAACGAGCAGTACTTC
CDR3 protein: CASSKTSGGTNEQYF

J gene: TRBJ1-2
V gene: TRBV5-6
clone size: NA
D gene: NA
CDR3 DNA: TGTGCCAGCAGACCCCAGGGGAATACTGGAGTTGGCTACACCTTC
CDR3 protein: CASRPQGNTGVGYTF

J gene: TRBJ2-1
V gene: TRBV6-4
clone size: NA
D gene: NA
CDR3 DNA: TGTGCCAGCAGTGACCCGGGACTTGCTTTGAATGAGCAGTTCTTC
CDR3 protein: CASSDPGLALNEQFF

J gene: TRBJ2-3
V gene: TRBV19
clone size: NA
D gene: NA
CDR3 DNA: TGTGCCAGTAGTCCCCGACAGGATACGCAGTATTTT
CDR3 protein: CASSPRQDTQYF

J gene: TRBJ2-3
V gene: TRBV4-1
clone size: few
D gene: TRBD1
CDR3 DNA: TGCGCCAGCAGCCCCTCGGTGTTACAGGGGGGATTCGATACGCAGTATTTT
CDR3 protein: CASSPSVLQGGFDTQYF

J gene: TRBJ2-1
V gene: TRBV5-4
clone size: NA
D gene: TRBD2
CDR3 DNA: TGTGCCAGCACCATTAGCGGGAGGCCTTACAATGAGCAGTTCTTC
CDR3 protein: CASTISGRPYNEQFF

J gene: TRBJ2-1
V gene: TRBV10-3
clone size: NA
D gene: NA
CDR3 DNA: TGTGCCATCATTATGACAGGAGCAGATGAGCAGTTCTTC
CDR3 protein: CAIIMTGADEQFF

J gene: TRBJ2-2
V gene: TRBV6-4
clone size: few
D gene: TRBD2
CDR3 DNA: TGTGCCAGCAGTGTGGGACTAGAGGGGACCGGGGAGCTGTTTTTT
CDR3 protein: CASSVGLEGTGELFF

J gene: TRBJ2-5
V gene: TRBV2
clone size: NA
D gene: TRBD2
CDR3 DNA: TGTGCCAGCAGTGCGGGGGGTTATCAAGAGACCCAGTACTTC
CDR3 protein: CASSAGGYQETQYF

J gene: TRBJ2-5
V gene: TRBV7-9
clone size: once
D gene: TRBD2
CDR3 DNA: TGTGCCAGCACCCCCGGACTAGCAGTAGAGACCCAGTACTTC
CDR3 protein: CASTPGLAVETQYF

J gene: TRBJ1-2
V gene: TRBV4-1
clone size: few
D gene: TRBD1
CDR3 DNA: TGCGCCAGCAGCCCAGACAGGGCTCTGTGGGTTTATGGCTACACCTTC
CDR3 protein: CASSPDRALWVYGYTF

J gene: TRBJ2-3
V gene: TRBV2
clone size: NA
D gene: TRBD2
CDR3 DNA: TGTGCCAGCGGGGATCTAGCGGTTAGCACAGATACGCAGTATTTT
CDR3 protein: CASGDLAVSTDTQYF

J gene: TRBJ1-3
V gene: TRBV6-5
clone size: NA
D gene: NA
CDR3 DNA: TGTGCCAGCAGTCCCCAAGGGGTCCCAGGAAACACCATATATTTT
CDR3 protein: CASSPQGVPGNTIYF

J gene: TRBJ2-1
V gene: TRBV7-9
clone size: few
D gene: NA
CDR3 DNA: TGTGCCAGCAGCTTAGCGGGAGTCCCCGACAATGAGCAGTTCTTC
CDR3 protein: CASSLAGVPDNEQFF

J gene: TRBJ1-6
V gene: TRBV9
clone size: few
D gene: TRBD1
CDR3 DNA: TGTGCCAGCAGCGTAGTAGAGGGGGGAATAGGACAGGGGTCACCCCTCCACTTT
CDR3 protein: CASSVVEGGIGQGSPLHF

J gene: TRBJ2-2
V gene: TRBV4-2
clone size: NA
D gene: NA
CDR3 DNA: TGTGCCAGCAGCCAAGAGTTACCCAGTCGAACCGGGGAGCTGTTTTTT
CDR3 protein: CASSQELPSRTGELFF

J gene: TRBJ1-2
V gene: TRBV27
clone size: few
D gene: NA
CDR3 DNA: TGTGCCAGCAGTTCCTCCAGGGCCATGGCGTGGGGCTACACCTTC
CDR3 protein: CASSSSRAMAWGYTF

J gene: TRBJ2-1
V gene: TRBV9
clone size: NA
D gene: TRBD2
CDR3 DNA: TGTGCCAGCACCCCGACTAGCGGGAGATTTCATGAGCAGTTCTTC
CDR3 protein: CASTPTSGRFHEQFF